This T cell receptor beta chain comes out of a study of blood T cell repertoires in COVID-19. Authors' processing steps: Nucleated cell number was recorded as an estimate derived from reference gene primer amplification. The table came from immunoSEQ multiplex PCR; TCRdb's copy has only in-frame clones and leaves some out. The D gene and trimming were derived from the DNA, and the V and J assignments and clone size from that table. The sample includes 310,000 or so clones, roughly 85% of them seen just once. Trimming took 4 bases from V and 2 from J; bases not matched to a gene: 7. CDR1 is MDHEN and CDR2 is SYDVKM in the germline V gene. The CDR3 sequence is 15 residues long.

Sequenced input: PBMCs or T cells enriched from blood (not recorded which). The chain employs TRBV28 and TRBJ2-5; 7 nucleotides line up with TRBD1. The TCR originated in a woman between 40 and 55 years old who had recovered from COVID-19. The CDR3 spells CASSWGWGQQETQYF. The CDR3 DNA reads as TGTGCCAGCAGTTGGGGGTGGGGACAGCAAGAGACCCAGTACTTC.